The rows below give T cell receptor beta chains drawn from one sample of a study of shared clonotypes between healthy human individuals. The protocol was immunoSEQ multiplex PCR, while the TCRdb copy is restricted to in-frame clones and leaves out a portion. The table records 2 million or so clones, about 95% of them present only once. Sequencing input: naive CD8+ T cells sorted from blood. Receptors originate from a man between 18 and 29 years old in good health. Both conserved end residues are part of each CDR3. The order of the fields is V gene, D gene, clone size, J gene, CDR3 DNA, CDR3 protein. D genes are given only for firm matches. Only some rows state a clone size, as once, few, many or a class for expanded clones.

v_gene: TRBV7-8
d_gene: TRBD2
abundance: -
j_gene: TRBJ2-3
CDR3nt: TGTGCCAGCAGCGGGGTAGCGGGGGGCACAGATACGCAGTATTTT
CDR3aa: CASSGVAGGTDTQYF

v_gene: TRBV27
d_gene: TRBD2
abundance: -
j_gene: TRBJ2-4
CDR3nt: TGTGCCAGCAGCCCGACTAGCGGGAGGGCCAACATTCAGTACTTC
CDR3aa: CASSPTSGRANIQYF

v_gene: TRBV7-6
d_gene: -
abundance: -
j_gene: TRBJ2-7
CDR3nt: TGTGCCAGCAGCCCCGGGACGGCTAGGAGCTCCTACGAGCAGTACTTC
CDR3aa: CASSPGTARSSYEQYF

v_gene: TRBV10-2
d_gene: TRBD2
abundance: -
j_gene: TRBJ2-1
CDR3nt: TGCGCCAGCAGGGAAGCGGGAGCTGGCTTTTACAATGAGCAGTTCTTC
CDR3aa: CASREAGAGFYNEQFF

v_gene: TRBV7-9
d_gene: -
abundance: once
j_gene: TRBJ2-7
CDR3nt: TGTGCCAGCAGCCCTATACCCACCTACGAGCAGTACTTC
CDR3aa: CASSPIPTYEQYF

v_gene: TRBV4-3
d_gene: -
abundance: -
j_gene: TRBJ1-2
CDR3nt: TGCGCCAGCAGCCAAGATGCGGCACCGGCCTTCTATGGCTACACCTTC
CDR3aa: CASSQDAAPAFYGYTF

v_gene: TRBV6-1
d_gene: -
abundance: -
j_gene: TRBJ2-7
CDR3nt: TGTGCCAGCAGTGAATTAGGCCCTTGGGCCTACGAGCAGTACTTC
CDR3aa: CASSELGPWAYEQYF

v_gene: TRBV2
d_gene: -
abundance: -
j_gene: TRBJ2-5
CDR3nt: TGTGCCAGCGTTCATGAATGGGTCGAAGAGACCCAGTACTTC
CDR3aa: CASVHEWVEETQYF

v_gene: TRBV4-1
d_gene: -
abundance: -
j_gene: TRBJ2-3
CDR3nt: TGCGCCAGCAGCCAGAAGGGCCCAGATACGCAGTATTTT
CDR3aa: CASSQKGPDTQYF

v_gene: TRBV13
d_gene: TRBD2
abundance: -
j_gene: TRBJ2-1
CDR3nt: TGTGCCAGCAGCCCCTCCCTAGTGGGGGGGTACAATGAGCAGTTCTTC
CDR3aa: CASSPSLVGGYNEQFF

v_gene: TRBV9
d_gene: -
abundance: -
j_gene: TRBJ2-2
CDR3nt: TGTGCCAGCAGCTTAGTCCCTGGGACCGGGGAGCTGTTTTTT
CDR3aa: CASSLVPGTGELFF

v_gene: TRBV7-8
d_gene: TRBD2
abundance: -
j_gene: TRBJ2-5
CDR3nt: TGTGCCAGCAGCTTAGCTAAACTAGCGGGGGGGCCGTACCAAGAGACCCAGTACTTC
CDR3aa: CASSLAKLAGGPYQETQYF

v_gene: TRBV4-3
d_gene: TRBD2
abundance: -
j_gene: TRBJ2-1
CDR3nt: TGCGCCAGCAGCCAAGATTCGGCTAGCGGGAGCTATGAGCAGTTCTTC
CDR3aa: CASSQDSASGSYEQFF

v_gene: TRBV19
d_gene: -
abundance: once
j_gene: TRBJ2-1
CDR3nt: TGTGCCAGTAGTCCCCTTCTCTCCTCCTACAATGAGCAGTTCTTC
CDR3aa: CASSPLLSSYNEQFF

v_gene: TRBV6-1
d_gene: -
abundance: -
j_gene: TRBJ2-3
CDR3nt: TGTGCCAGCAGTGAAAAGGGGGATACGCAGTATTTT
CDR3aa: CASSEKGDTQYF

v_gene: TRBV7-9
d_gene: -
abundance: -
j_gene: TRBJ2-7
CDR3nt: TGTGCCAGCAGCTCGAAGTGGGGCGACGAGCAGTACTTC
CDR3aa: CASSSKWGDEQYF

v_gene: TRBV15
d_gene: -
abundance: once
j_gene: TRBJ2-3
CDR3nt: TGTGCCACCAGCAGAGACCTAGGACTGATAGATACGCAGTATTTT
CDR3aa: CATSRDLGLIDTQYF

v_gene: TRBV5-1
d_gene: TRBD1
abundance: few
j_gene: TRBJ1-3
CDR3nt: TGCGCCAGCAGCTTGGGGGACAGCTCTGGAAACACCATATATTTT
CDR3aa: CASSLGDSSGNTIYF

v_gene: TRBV6-5
d_gene: -
abundance: once
j_gene: TRBJ2-2
CDR3nt: TGTGCCAGCAGCCTGGACGGTAACACCGGGGAGCTGTTTTTT
CDR3aa: CASSLDGNTGELFF

v_gene: TRBV9
d_gene: -
abundance: -
j_gene: TRBJ2-3
CDR3nt: TGTGCCAGCAGGGGGATTGAAGATACGCAGTATTTT
CDR3aa: CASRGIEDTQYF

v_gene: TRBV10-2
d_gene: -
abundance: -
j_gene: TRBJ2-5
CDR3nt: TGCGCCAGCTCCCACGGGGCGCGCGAGACCCAGTACTTC
CDR3aa: CASSHGARETQYF

v_gene: TRBV5-8
d_gene: -
abundance: -
j_gene: TRBJ1-2
CDR3nt: TGTGCCAGCAGCTTCGAACAGGGCCCCCTCCACTATGGCTACACCTTC
CDR3aa: CASSFEQGPLHYGYTF

v_gene: TRBV9
d_gene: -
abundance: -
j_gene: TRBJ1-2
CDR3nt: TGTGCCAGCAGCGCCGGGGACGGAGAGATCTATGGCTACACCTTC
CDR3aa: CASSAGDGEIYGYTF

v_gene: TRBV7-8
d_gene: -
abundance: -
j_gene: TRBJ2-2
CDR3nt: TGTGCCAGCAGCTTAAAAGGGGATGGCACCGGGGAGCTGTTTTTT
CDR3aa: CASSLKGDGTGELFF

v_gene: TRBV27
d_gene: -
abundance: -
j_gene: TRBJ2-2
CDR3nt: TGTGCCAGCTCACTCGGAGGGGGCGGCGGGGAGCTGTTTTTT
CDR3aa: CASSLGGGGGELFF

v_gene: TRBV28
d_gene: -
abundance: -
j_gene: TRBJ2-3
CDR3nt: TGTGCCAGCAGTTTCGAGGGAGCAGATACGCAGTATTTT
CDR3aa: CASSFEGADTQYF

v_gene: TRBV6-5
d_gene: -
abundance: -
j_gene: TRBJ2-1
CDR3nt: TGTGCCAGCAGTTACACAGGCCCCCACAATGAGCAGTTCTTC
CDR3aa: CASSYTGPHNEQFF

v_gene: TRBV2
d_gene: TRBD2
abundance: -
j_gene: TRBJ2-7
CDR3nt: TGTGCCAGCAACAATCTAGACGGGAGGGCCTACGAGCAGTACTTC
CDR3aa: CASNNLDGRAYEQYF

v_gene: TRBV5-5
d_gene: -
abundance: -
j_gene: TRBJ1-2
CDR3nt: TGTGCCAGCAGCTTGGAGATGGGGGCTGACTATGGCTACACCTTC
CDR3aa: CASSLEMGADYGYTF

v_gene: TRBV11-2
d_gene: TRBD1
abundance: -
j_gene: TRBJ2-2
CDR3nt: TGTGCCAGCAGCTTACAGGGGGCGGGCGGGGAGCTGTTTTTT
CDR3aa: CASSLQGAGGELFF

v_gene: TRBV4-1
d_gene: -
abundance: -
j_gene: TRBJ1-2
CDR3nt: TGCGCCAGCAGCCAAGTCGGACTTACAGGGAGGTTCAACTATGGCTACACCTTC
CDR3aa: CASSQVGLTGRFNYGYTF

v_gene: TRBV7-9
d_gene: TRBD2
abundance: -
j_gene: TRBJ2-7
CDR3nt: TGTGCCAGCAGCCCCAGGACTAGCGGGAGATACGAGCAGTACTTC
CDR3aa: CASSPRTSGRYEQYF

v_gene: TRBV9
d_gene: -
abundance: -
j_gene: TRBJ2-7
CDR3nt: TGTGCCAGCAGCGTTTTCCCGGACAGACCCTCCTCCGAGCAGTACTTC
CDR3aa: CASSVFPDRPSSEQYF

v_gene: TRBV4-1
d_gene: -
abundance: -
j_gene: TRBJ2-2
CDR3nt: TGCGCCAGCAGCCTAGAGATCAGGGGCACCGGGGAGCTGTTTTTT
CDR3aa: CASSLEIRGTGELFF

v_gene: TRBV13
d_gene: -
abundance: -
j_gene: TRBJ2-1
CDR3nt: TGTGCCAGCAGCCCCCGTGCCAATGAGCAGTTCTTC
CDR3aa: CASSPRANEQFF

v_gene: TRBV25-1
d_gene: -
abundance: -
j_gene: TRBJ2-7
CDR3nt: TGTGCCAGCAGGGGACAATCCTACGAGCAGTACTTC
CDR3aa: CASRGQSYEQYF

v_gene: TRBV6-6
d_gene: -
abundance: few
j_gene: TRBJ2-7
CDR3nt: TGTGCCAGCAGTACCCCTTTGACAGGTGGATACGAGCAGTACTTC
CDR3aa: CASSTPLTGGYEQYF

v_gene: TRBV5-1
d_gene: -
abundance: -
j_gene: TRBJ1-1
CDR3nt: TGCGCCAGCAGCCGCAAAACAGAGAACACTGAAGCTTTCTTT
CDR3aa: CASSRKTENTEAFF